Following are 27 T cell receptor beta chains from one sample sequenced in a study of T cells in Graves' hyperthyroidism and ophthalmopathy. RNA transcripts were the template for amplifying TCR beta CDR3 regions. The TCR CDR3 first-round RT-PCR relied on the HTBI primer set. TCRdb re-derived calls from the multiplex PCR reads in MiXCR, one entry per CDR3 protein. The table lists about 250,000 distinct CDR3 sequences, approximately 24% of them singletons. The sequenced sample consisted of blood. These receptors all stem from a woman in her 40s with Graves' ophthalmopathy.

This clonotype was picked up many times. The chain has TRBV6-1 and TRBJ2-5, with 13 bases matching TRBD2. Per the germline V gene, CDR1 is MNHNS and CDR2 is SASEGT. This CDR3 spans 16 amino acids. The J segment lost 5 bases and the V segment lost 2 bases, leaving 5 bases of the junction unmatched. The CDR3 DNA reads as TGTGCCAGCAGTGAAACTAGCGGGAGGGCCTTCGAGACCCAGTACTTC. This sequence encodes CASSETSGRAFETQYF.

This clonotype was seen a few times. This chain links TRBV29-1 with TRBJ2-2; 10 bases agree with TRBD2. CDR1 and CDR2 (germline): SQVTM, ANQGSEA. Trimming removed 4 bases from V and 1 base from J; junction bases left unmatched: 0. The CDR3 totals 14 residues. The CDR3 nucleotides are TGCAGCGTTGTAGCGGGAGGGAACACCGGGGAGCTGTTTTTT. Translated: CSVVAGGNTGELFF.

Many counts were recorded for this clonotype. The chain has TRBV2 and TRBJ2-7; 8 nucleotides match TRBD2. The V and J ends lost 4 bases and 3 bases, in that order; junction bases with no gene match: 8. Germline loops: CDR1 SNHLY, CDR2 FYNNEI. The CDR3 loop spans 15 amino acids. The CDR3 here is CASSAPGLGVYEQYF. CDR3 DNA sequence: TGTGCCAGCAGTGCACCGGGACTAGGTGTCTACGAGCAGTACTTC.

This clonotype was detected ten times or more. CDR3 residues: CSARARRGTYEQYF. The CDR3 nucleotides read TGCAGTGCTAGAGCCAGGCGAGGGACCTACGAGCAGTACTTC. The chain recombines TRBV20-1 with TRBJ2-7, with D perhaps TRBD2 (5 bases). Trimming took off 1 base at V and 2 bases at J, with 12 bases between the two ends. The germline gives CDR1 DFQATT, CDR2 SNEGSKA (reference sequence). This CDR3 region has 14 residues.

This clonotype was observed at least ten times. The CDR3 here is CASSYSASSHLVEQYF. DNA for the CDR3: TGTGCCAGCAGTTACTCGGCCAGCTCTCATCTGGTCGAGCAGTACTTC. The chain employs TRBV6-5 and TRBJ2-7, with D uncertain. Germline V gene data show CDR1 as MNHEY and CDR2 as SVGAGI. The CDR3 sequence is 16 residues long. Trimming left V 0 bases short and J 6 bases short, with 18 bases between.

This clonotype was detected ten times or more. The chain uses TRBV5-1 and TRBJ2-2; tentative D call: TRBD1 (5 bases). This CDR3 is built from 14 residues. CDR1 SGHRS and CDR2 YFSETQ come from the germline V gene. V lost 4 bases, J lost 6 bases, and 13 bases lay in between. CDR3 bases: TGCGCCAGCAGCCAGCATCAGGGCCCCGGGGAGCTGTTTTTT. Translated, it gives CASSQHQGPGELFF.

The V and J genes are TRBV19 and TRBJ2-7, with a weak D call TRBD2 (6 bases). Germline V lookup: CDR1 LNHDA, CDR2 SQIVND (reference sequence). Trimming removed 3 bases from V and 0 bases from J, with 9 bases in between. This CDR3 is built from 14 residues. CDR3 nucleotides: TGTGCCAGTAGTATGTCGGGGGACTCCTACGAGCAGTACTTC. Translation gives CASSMSGDSYEQYF. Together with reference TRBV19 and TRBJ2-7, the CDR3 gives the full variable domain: DGGITQSPKYLFRKEGQNVTLSCEQNLNHDAMYWYRQDPGQGLRLIYYSQIVNDFQKGDIAEGYSVSREKKESFPLTVTSAQKNPTAFYLCASSMSGDSYEQYFGPGTRLTVT.

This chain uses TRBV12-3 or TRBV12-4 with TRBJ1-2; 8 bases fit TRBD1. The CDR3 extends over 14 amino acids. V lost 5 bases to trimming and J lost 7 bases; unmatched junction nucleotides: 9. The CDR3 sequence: CASSSDRGKGGYTF. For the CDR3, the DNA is TGTGCCAGCAGTAGTGACAGGGGTAAGGGTGGCTACACCTTC.

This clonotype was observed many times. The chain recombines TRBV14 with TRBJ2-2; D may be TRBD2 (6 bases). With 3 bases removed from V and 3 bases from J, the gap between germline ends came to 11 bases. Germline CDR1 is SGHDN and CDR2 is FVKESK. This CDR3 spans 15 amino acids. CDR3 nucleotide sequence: TGTGCCAGCAGCCATCCCCGGGGGTACACCGGGGAGCTGTTTTTT. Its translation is CASSHPRGYTGELFF. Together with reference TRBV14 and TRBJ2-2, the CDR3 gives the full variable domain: EAGVTQFPSHSVIEKGQTVTLRCDPISGHDNLYWYRRVMGKEIKFLLHFVKESKQDESGMPNNRFLAERTGGTYSTLKVQPAELEDSGVYFCASSHPRGYTGELFFGEGSRLTVL.

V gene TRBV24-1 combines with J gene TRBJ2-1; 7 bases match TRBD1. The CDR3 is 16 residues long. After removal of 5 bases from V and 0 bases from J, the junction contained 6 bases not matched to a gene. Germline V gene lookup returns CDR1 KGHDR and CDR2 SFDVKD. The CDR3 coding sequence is TGTGCCACCAGTGCCTACGACAGGGCCTCCTACAATGAGCAGTTCTTC. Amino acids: CATSAYDRASYNEQFF.

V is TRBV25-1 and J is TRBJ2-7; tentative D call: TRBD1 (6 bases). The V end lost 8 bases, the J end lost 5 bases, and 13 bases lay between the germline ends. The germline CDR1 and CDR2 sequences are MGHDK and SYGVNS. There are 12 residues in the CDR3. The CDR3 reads CASQGRDNEQYF. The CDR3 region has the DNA TGTGCCAGCCAGGGAAGGGACAACGAGCAGTACTTC.

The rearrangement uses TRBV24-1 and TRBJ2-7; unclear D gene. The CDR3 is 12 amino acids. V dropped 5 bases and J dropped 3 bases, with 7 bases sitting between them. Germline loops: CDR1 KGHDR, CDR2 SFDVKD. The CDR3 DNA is TGTGCCACCAGTGTTCCCAGCTACGAGCAGTACTTC. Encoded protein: CATSVPSYEQYF.

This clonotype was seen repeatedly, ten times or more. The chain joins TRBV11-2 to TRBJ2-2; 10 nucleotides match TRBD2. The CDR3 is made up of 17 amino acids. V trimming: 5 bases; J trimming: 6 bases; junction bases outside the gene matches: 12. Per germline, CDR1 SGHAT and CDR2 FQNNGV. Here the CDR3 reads CASSHPAGGPLSGELFF. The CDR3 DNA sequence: TGTGCCAGCAGCCACCCAGCGGGAGGGCCTCTTTCCGGGGAGCTGTTTTTT.

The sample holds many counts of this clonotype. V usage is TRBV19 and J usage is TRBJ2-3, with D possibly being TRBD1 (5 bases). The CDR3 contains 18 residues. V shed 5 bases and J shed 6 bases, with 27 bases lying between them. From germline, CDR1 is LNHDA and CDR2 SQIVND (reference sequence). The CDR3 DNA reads TGTGCCAGTAGTTGGGCAGGGCAGGCTTCGGCTGCCGTGGATACGCAGTATTTT. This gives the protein CASSWAGQASAAVDTQYF.

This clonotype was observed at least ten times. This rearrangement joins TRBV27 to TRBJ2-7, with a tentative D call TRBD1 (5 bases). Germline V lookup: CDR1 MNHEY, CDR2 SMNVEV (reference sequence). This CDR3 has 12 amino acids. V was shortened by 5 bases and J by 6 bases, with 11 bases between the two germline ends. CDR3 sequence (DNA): TGTGCCAGCAGTAGTCCAGGGTCCGAGCAGTACTTC. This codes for CASSSPGSEQYF.

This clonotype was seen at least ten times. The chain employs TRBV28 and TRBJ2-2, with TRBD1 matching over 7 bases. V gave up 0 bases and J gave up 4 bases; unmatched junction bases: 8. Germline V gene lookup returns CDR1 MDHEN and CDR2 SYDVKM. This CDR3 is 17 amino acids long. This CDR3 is CASSLWKGARGTGELFF. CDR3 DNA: TGTGCCAGCAGTTTATGGAAGGGGGCGCGAGGCACCGGGGAGCTGTTTTTT.

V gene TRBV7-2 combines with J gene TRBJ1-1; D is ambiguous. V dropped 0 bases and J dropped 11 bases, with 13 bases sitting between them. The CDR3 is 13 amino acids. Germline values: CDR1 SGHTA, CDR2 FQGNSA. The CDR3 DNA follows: TGTGCCAGCAGCTTAGCGGTACATCCGTTTGCTTTCTTT. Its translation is CASSLAVHPFAFF.

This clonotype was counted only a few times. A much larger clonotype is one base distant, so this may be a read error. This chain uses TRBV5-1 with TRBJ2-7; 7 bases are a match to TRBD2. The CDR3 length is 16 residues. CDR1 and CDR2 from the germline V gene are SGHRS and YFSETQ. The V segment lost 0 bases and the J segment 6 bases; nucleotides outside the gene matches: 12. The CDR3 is CASSLVAGVSSSEQYF. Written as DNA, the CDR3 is TGCGCCAGCAGCTTGGTTGCGGGAGTCTCCTCCAGCGAGCAGTACTTC. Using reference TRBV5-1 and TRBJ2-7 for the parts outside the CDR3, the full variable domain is KAGVTQTPRYLIKTRGQQVTLSCSPISGHRSVSWYQQTPGQGLQFLFEYFSETQRNKGNFPGRFSGRQFSNSRSEMNVSTLELGDSALYLCASSLVAGVSSSEQYFGPGTRLTVT.

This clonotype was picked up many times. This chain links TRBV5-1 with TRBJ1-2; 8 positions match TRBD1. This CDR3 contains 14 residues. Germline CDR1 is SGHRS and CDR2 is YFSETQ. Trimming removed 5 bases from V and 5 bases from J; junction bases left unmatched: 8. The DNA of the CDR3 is TGCGCCAGCAGAGCTGAGGGACAGGTGTATGGCTACACCTTC. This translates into CASRAEGQVYGYTF.

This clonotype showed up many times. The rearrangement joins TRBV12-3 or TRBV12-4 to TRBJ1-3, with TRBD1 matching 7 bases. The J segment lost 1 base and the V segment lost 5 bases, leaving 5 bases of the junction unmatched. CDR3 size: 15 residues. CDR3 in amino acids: CASSATGRSGNTIYF. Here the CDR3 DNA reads TGTGCCAGCAGTGCGACAGGGAGGTCTGGAAACACCATATATTTT.

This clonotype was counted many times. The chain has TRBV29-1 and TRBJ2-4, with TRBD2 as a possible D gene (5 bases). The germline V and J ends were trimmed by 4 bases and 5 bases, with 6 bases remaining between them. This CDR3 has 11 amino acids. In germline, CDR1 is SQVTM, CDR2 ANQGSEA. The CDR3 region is CSVVGENIQYF. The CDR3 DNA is TGCAGCGTTGTCGGGGAAAACATTCAGTACTTC.

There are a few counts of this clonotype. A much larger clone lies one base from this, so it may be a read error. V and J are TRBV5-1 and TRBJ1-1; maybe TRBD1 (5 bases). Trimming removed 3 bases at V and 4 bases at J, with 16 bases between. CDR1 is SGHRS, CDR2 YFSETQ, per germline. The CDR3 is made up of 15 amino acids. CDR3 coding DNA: TGCGCCAGCAGCTCACCAGGGCCTACTGGCACTGAAGCTTTCTTT. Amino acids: CASSSPGPTGTEAFF.

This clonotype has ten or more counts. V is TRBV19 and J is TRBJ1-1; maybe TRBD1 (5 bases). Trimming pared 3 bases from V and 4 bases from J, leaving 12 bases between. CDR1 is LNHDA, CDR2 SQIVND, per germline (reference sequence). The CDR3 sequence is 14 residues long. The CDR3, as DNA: TGTGCCAGTAGTATGGTCCCCGGGGGCACTGAAGCTTTCTTT. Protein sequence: CASSMVPGGTEAFF.

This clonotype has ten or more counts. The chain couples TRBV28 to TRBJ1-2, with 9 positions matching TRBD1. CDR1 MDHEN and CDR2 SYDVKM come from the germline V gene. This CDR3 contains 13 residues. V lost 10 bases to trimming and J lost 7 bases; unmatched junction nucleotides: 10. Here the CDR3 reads CATVPDRGGGYTF. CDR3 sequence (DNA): TGTGCCACTGTCCCGGACAGGGGTGGTGGCTACACCTTC.

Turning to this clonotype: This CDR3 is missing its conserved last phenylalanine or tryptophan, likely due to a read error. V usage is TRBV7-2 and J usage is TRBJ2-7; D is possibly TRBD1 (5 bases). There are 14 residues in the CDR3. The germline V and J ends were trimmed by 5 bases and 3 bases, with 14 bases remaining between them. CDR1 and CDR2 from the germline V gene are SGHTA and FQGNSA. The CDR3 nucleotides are TGTGCCAGCAGCCCCGACAGCGAAGGCTACGAGCAGTACTCC. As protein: CASSPDSEGYEQYS.

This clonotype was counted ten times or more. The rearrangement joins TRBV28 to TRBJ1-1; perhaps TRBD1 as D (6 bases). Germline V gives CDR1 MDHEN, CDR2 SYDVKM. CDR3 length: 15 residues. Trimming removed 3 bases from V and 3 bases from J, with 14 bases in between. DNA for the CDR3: TGTGCCAGCAGTTTTCGCCGGACAGCCCACACTGAAGCTTTCTTT. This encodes CASSFRRTAHTEAFF. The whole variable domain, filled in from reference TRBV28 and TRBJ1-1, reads DVKVTQSSRYLVKRTGEKVFLECVQDMDHENMFWYRQDPGLGLRLIYFSYDVKMKEKGDIPEGYSVSREKKERFSLILESASTNQTSMYLCASSFRRTAHTEAFFGQGTRLTVV.

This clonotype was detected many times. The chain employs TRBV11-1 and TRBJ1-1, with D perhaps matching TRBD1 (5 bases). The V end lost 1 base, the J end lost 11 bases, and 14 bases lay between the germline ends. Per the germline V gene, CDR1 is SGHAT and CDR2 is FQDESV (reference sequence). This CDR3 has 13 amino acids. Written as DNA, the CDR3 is TGTGCCAGCAGCTTAGGTCCAGGGAAGTATGCTTTCTTT. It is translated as CASSLGPGKYAFF.